One and the same sample provided the 30 T cell receptor beta chains below, sequenced in a study of T cell responses to AZD1222 COVID-19 vaccine. Assay: immunoSEQ multiplex PCR; the TCRdb copy retains only in-frame clones and omits some. Counted here are 200,000 or so clones, over 70% occurring once; the ten biggest clones make up about 2.5%. The sample was peripheral blood, taken on day 0 of MenACWY control vaccination. The receptors originated from an adult in good health.

The chain employs TRBV28 and TRBJ2-7; D assignment may be TRBD1 or TRBD2 (6 bases each). This CDR3 contains 20 residues. The V gene lost 5 bases and the J gene lost 3 bases, with 32 bases spanning the gap. Germline V gene lookup returns CDR1 MDHEN and CDR2 SYDVKM. The CDR3 region is CASSPPRGLNPPLFLYEQYF. DNA of the CDR3: TGTGCCAGCAGTCCACCCCGGGGGCTAAATCCACCATTATTCCTCTACGAGCAGTACTTC.

This chain uses TRBV11-3 with TRBJ2-2; perhaps TRBD2 as D (5 bases). The length of the CDR3 is 16 residues. Germline V gives CDR1 SGHNT, CDR2 YENEEA. V lost 2 bases and J 7 bases, leaving 17 bases between the germline ends. CDR3 region: CASSLRRPDGVGELFF. As DNA, the CDR3 is TGTGCCAGCAGCTTAAGGCGACCCGACGGGGTCGGGGAGCTGTTTTTT.

The rearrangement links TRBV5-5 to TRBJ1-2; 8 bases are shared with TRBD1. This CDR3 has 14 amino acids. The junction had 10 bases not matched to a gene; V was cut back by 4 bases and J by 8 bases. From germline, CDR1 is SGHKS and CDR2 YYEKEE (reference sequence). In nucleotides, the CDR3 is TGTGCCAGCAGCCCGGACAGGGTAGTAAGGGGCTACACCTTC. Amino acids: CASSPDRVVRGYTF.

This rearrangement joins TRBV5-4 to TRBJ1-2, with TRBD1 identical over 9 bases. CDR3 length: 16 amino acids. V shed 3 bases, J shed 0 bases, and the junction held 6 bases outside the gene matches. Germline CDR1 and CDR2: SGHNT and YYREEE (reference sequence). CDR3 residues: CASSWPGTGTNYGYTF. The CDR3 nucleotides are TGTGCCAGCAGCTGGCCCGGGACAGGGACTAACTATGGCTACACCTTC.

The chain uses TRBV27 and TRBJ1-4; 8 bases are a match to TRBD1. The CDR3 loop spans 19 amino acids. Per germline, CDR1 MNHEY and CDR2 SMNVEV (reference sequence). V dropped 3 bases and J dropped 0; count of bases not matched to a gene: 12. The CDR3 loop reads CASSFTTGDQDATNEKLFF. Here the CDR3 DNA reads TGTGCCAGCAGTTTTACGACAGGGGACCAAGACGCAACTAATGAAAAACTGTTTTTT.

The chain is built from TRBV29-1 and TRBJ1-2, with D tentatively TRBD1 (6 bases). The V gene lost 7 bases and the J gene lost 2 bases, with 14 bases spanning the gap. The germline V gene has CDR1 SQVTM and CDR2 ANQGSEA. This CDR3 spans 13 amino acids. For the CDR3, the DNA is TGCAGCGGGATAGGGACAAACAACTATGGCTACACCTTC. This translates into CSGIGTNNYGYTF.

Worth noting for this clone: One end of the junction does not line up with germline, which may come from a read error. The chain links TRBV25-1 to TRBJ1-4, with a possible D match to TRBD1 (5 bases). Per the germline V gene, CDR1 is MGHDK and CDR2 is SYGVNS. The CDR3 runs 14 residues. CDR3 region: CASRRGSPATKLFF. DNA of the CDR3: TGTGCAAGCAGGAGGGGTAGTCCAGCAACTAAACTGTTTTTT.

This clone was seen just once. The chain has TRBV28 and TRBJ1-6; D is unresolved. The CDR3 runs 14 residues. Germline V gene lookup returns CDR1 MDHEN and CDR2 SYDVKM. V was clipped by 6 bases and J by 5 bases, with 11 bases between them. The DNA for the CDR3 is TGTGCCAGCAGCCCAGCCGGTGATAATTCACCCCTCCACTTT. Translated, it gives CASSPAGDNSPLHF.

The rearrangement uses TRBV28 and TRBJ2-1; either TRBD1 or TRBD2 may fit D (5 bases each). Trimming stripped 3 bases from V and 4 bases from J, with 16 bases between. The CDR3 has 16 amino acids. The V gene's germline CDR1 is MDHEN and CDR2 SYDVKM. CDR3 in DNA: TGTGCCAGCAGTTTGGTGCTAGGGGAGATTTACAATGAGCAGTTCTTC. Its translation is CASSLVLGEIYNEQFF.

The gene calls are TRBV7-6 and TRBJ1-5; D is unresolved. Germline V gene lookup returns CDR1 SGHVS and CDR2 FNYEAQ. The V gene lost 1 base and the J gene lost 0 bases, with 7 bases spanning the gap. The CDR3 is made up of 15 amino acids. The CDR3, as DNA: TGTGCCAGCAGCTTAGAAAGCAGTAGCAATCAGCCCCAGCATTTT. Translating gives CASSLESSSNQPQHF. Combining the CDR3 with reference TRBV7-6 and TRBJ1-5 gives the whole variable domain GAGVSQSPRYKVTKRGQDVALRCDPISGHVSLYWYRQALGQGPEFLTYFNYEAQQDKSGLPNDRFSAERPEGSISTLTIQRTEQRDSAMYRCASSLESSSNQPQHFGDGTRLSIL.

The chain carries TRBV7-2 and TRBJ1-6; the D gene is possibly TRBD1 (6 bases). Germline-derived CDR1 and CDR2 are SGHTA and FQGNSA. The ends were cut back, 1 base at V and 7 bases at J, with 11 bases in the middle. The CDR3 extends over 15 amino acids. The CDR3 DNA reads as TGTGCCAGCAGCTTAGGACAGGCTAGAAATTCACCCCTCCACTTT. It codes for CASSLGQARNSPLHF.

This chain joins TRBV30 and TRBJ1-6, with D tentatively TRBD1 (5 bases). The CDR3 length is 16 residues. Trimming shortened V by 5 bases and J by 4 bases, and 18 bases separated the two germline ends. Germline V lookup: CDR1 GTSNPN, CDR2 SVGIG (reference sequence). Here the CDR3 reads CAWLGRGQTYNSPLHF. CDR3 bases: TGTGCCTGGCTAGGAAGGGGCCAGACGTATAATTCACCCCTCCACTTT.

V gene TRBV7-2 combines with J gene TRBJ1-1; 11 nucleotides match TRBD1. V shed 5 bases, J shed 5 bases, and the junction held 16 bases outside the gene matches. Germline V gene data show CDR1 as SGHTA and CDR2 as FQGNSA. The CDR3 totals 18 residues. The CDR3 spells CASSPQTGDRGTWTEAFF. CDR3 coding DNA: TGTGCCAGCAGCCCACAGACCGGGGACAGGGGGACGTGGACTGAAGCTTTCTTT.

The gene calls are TRBV12-3 or TRBV12-4 and TRBJ1-2; D is unresolved. This CDR3 has 13 amino acids. Trimming cost V 3 bases and J 2 bases, with 7 bases left between them. The CDR3 DNA reads TGTGCCAGCAGTTTTTCCGCGAACTATGGCTACACCTTC. It encodes CASSFSANYGYTF.

The chain couples TRBV9 to TRBJ1-1; D not resolved. The V end lost 0 bases, the J end lost 3 bases, and 9 bases lay between the germline ends. Germline CDR1 reads SGDLS; CDR2 reads YYNGEE. The CDR3 length is 14 residues. The CDR3 DNA reads TGTGCCAGCAGCGTAGAGGGAGGGCACACTGAAGCTTTCTTT. Its protein is CASSVEGGHTEAFF.

The V gene is TRBV28, the J gene TRBJ1-5, with D uncertain. This CDR3 has 14 amino acids. V shed 7 bases and J shed 2 bases, with 12 bases lying between them. Germline V gene lookup returns CDR1 MDHEN and CDR2 SYDVKM. The CDR3 DNA is TGTGCCAGCAAAAGTCGAGATGGCAATCAGCCCCAGCATTTT. Residues: CASKSRDGNQPQHF. Drawing the rest from reference TRBV28 and TRBJ1-5, the complete variable domain is DVKVTQSSRYLVKRTGEKVFLECVQDMDHENMFWYRQDPGLGLRLIYFSYDVKMKEKGDIPEGYSVSREKKERFSLILESASTNQTSMYLCASKSRDGNQPQHFGDGTRLSIL.

J is TRBJ2-3 and V is TRBV19, with D possibly being TRBD1 (7 bases). The germline V gene encodes CDR1 LNHDA and CDR2 SQIVND (reference sequence). This CDR3 region has 14 residues. V lost 2 bases and J lost 6, with 12 bases in between. In DNA form, the CDR3 reads TGTGCCAGTAGTATACCAGGGGGGCGGGATACGCAGTATTTT. Protein sequence: CASSIPGGRDTQYF.

This chain uses TRBV27 with TRBJ1-6; the match to TRBD1 covers 7 bases. V shed 6 bases and J 0 bases; nucleotides not matched to a gene: 5. From germline, CDR1 is MNHEY and CDR2 SMNVEV (reference sequence). The CDR3 consists of 16 residues. CDR3 residues: CASRVWDSSYNSPLHF. CDR3 DNA sequence: TGTGCCAGCAGAGTATGGGACAGCTCCTATAATTCACCCCTCCACTTT.

CDR3 region: CASSHGTRDYEQYF. The DNA for the CDR3 is TGCGCCAGCAGCCACGGGACTAGAGACTACGAGCAGTACTTC. The chain couples TRBV4-1 to TRBJ2-7, with TRBD2 matching 8 bases. Germline V gene lookup returns CDR1 MGHRA and CDR2 YSYEKL. The CDR3 covers 14 residues. V gave up 3 bases and J gave up 3 bases; unmatched junction bases: 4.

The chain couples TRBV5-1 to TRBJ2-1; D is perhaps TRBD1 or TRBD2 (5 bases each). Trimming took off 0 bases at V and 2 bases at J, with 9 bases between the two ends. The CDR3 spans 15 residues. Germline CDR1 reads SGHRS; CDR2 reads YFSETQ. The CDR3 DNA is TGCGCCAGCAGCTTGGGGCCGGGACCCTACAATGAGCAGTTCTTC. This translates into CASSLGPGPYNEQFF. Variable domain in full (rest from reference TRBV5-1 and TRBJ2-1): KAGVTQTPRYLIKTRGQQVTLSCSPISGHRSVSWYQQTPGQGLQFLFEYFSETQRNKGNFPGRFSGRQFSNSRSEMNVSTLELGDSALYLCASSLGPGPYNEQFFGPGTRLTVL.

The chain employs TRBV27 and TRBJ1-5; D remains unclear. The CDR3 contains 17 residues. The V and J ends lost 2 bases and 7 bases respectively, with 21 bases between them. Per germline, CDR1 MNHEY and CDR2 SMNVEV (reference sequence). DNA for the CDR3: TGTGCCAGCAGTTTAGAAGGACCATTAAATGCAGCGCAGCCCCAGCATTTT. Translating gives CASSLEGPLNAAQPQHF.

The chain combines TRBV12-1 with TRBJ2-5; TRBD2 reflects the table's D call only, with no check against the DNA. TRBV12-1 is shown as a pseudogene. This CDR3 spans 22 amino acids. CDR3 DNA: TGTGCCAGCAGCTTATCCGAAGGTGGACTAGCGGGACCGTCGATCCCCGAAGAGACCCAGTACTTC. It encodes CASSLSEGGLAGPSIPEETQYF.

The chain has TRBV6-5 and TRBJ2-1; D ambiguous. The germline V gene encodes CDR1 MNHEY and CDR2 SVGAGI. This CDR3 spans 11 amino acids. Trimming shortened V by 5 bases and J by 8 bases, and 7 bases separated the two germline ends. CDR3: CASSQDDEQFF. The CDR3 DNA is TGTGCCAGCAGTCAGGATGATGAGCAGTTCTTC.

The chain links TRBV10-3 to TRBJ2-2; 8 bases line up with TRBD1. From germline, CDR1 is ENHRY and CDR2 SYGVKD. V was clipped by 0 bases and J by 6 bases; unmatched bases: 6. The CDR3 consists of 16 residues. DNA for the CDR3: TGTGCCATCAGTGAGTCGTTCAGGGGGCTCCCCGGGGAGCTGTTTTTT. It translates to CAISESFRGLPGELFF.

V gene TRBV7-9 combines with J gene TRBJ1-4; D is possibly TRBD1 (5 bases). The V and J ends lost 5 bases and 7 bases respectively, with 17 bases between them. CDR1 is SEHNR, CDR2 FQNEAQ, per germline (reference sequence). The CDR3 is made up of 15 amino acids. The CDR3 DNA is TGTGCCAGCAGCCCTATTGGGGCGGTAGCTGAAAAACTGTTTTTT. The encoded protein is CASSPIGAVAEKLFF.

The chain joins TRBV11-2 to TRBJ2-2; possibly TRBD2 for D (5 bases). Germline-derived CDR1 and CDR2 are SGHAT and FQNNGV. The CDR3 contains 15 residues. Trimming stripped 5 bases from V and 0 bases from J, with 10 bases between. The CDR3, as DNA: TGTGCCAGCAGCACTGGACTTTCGAACACCGGGGAGCTGTTTTTT. Translation: CASSTGLSNTGELFF.

The genes are TRBV19 and TRBJ1-5; TRBD1 might be the D (6 bases). Trimming cost V 1 base and J 7 bases, with 11 bases left between them. CDR1 and CDR2 (germline): LNHDA, SQIVND (reference sequence). The CDR3 sequence is 14 residues long. CDR3 in amino acids: CASSIGQAGQPQHF. As DNA, the CDR3 is TGTGCCAGTAGTATAGGACAGGCTGGACAGCCCCAGCATTTT.

The chain uses TRBV18 and TRBJ2-7; a possible D gene is TRBD1 (6 bases). V was trimmed by 2 bases and J by 2 bases, leaving 13 bases between them. CDR3 length: 15 residues. Germline lookup yields CDR1 KGHSH and CDR2 LQKENI. The CDR3 sequence: CASSPNRVLAYEQYF. In nucleotides, the CDR3 is TGTGCCAGCTCACCAAACAGGGTGCTGGCCTACGAGCAGTACTTC.

This clone has only one observation. V usage is TRBV25-1 and J usage is TRBJ1-2, with D tentatively TRBD1 (5 bases). The CDR3 loop spans 14 amino acids. V lost 4 bases to trimming and J lost 6 bases, with 15 bases between them. From germline, CDR1 is MGHDK and CDR2 SYGVNS. For the CDR3, the DNA is TGTGCCAGCAGTGGCAGGGAGAAATTGGATGGCTACACCTTC. Encoded protein: CASSGREKLDGYTF.

V usage is TRBV5-1 and J usage is TRBJ2-5; 8 bases agree with TRBD2. The CDR3 covers 15 residues. Germline V gene lookup returns CDR1 SGHRS and CDR2 YFSETQ. The V segment lost 5 bases and the J segment 1 base; nucleotides outside the gene matches: 7. In DNA form, the CDR3 reads TGCGCCAGCAGGGAACTAGCGGCCCCCCAAGAGACCCAGTACTTC. It yields the protein CASRELAAPQETQYF.